The 11 T cell receptor beta chains listed next were all sequenced from one sample in a study of T cell repertoires in cytomegalovirus infection. MiXCR, run by TCRdb on the reads, gives a single entry per CDR3 protein. The data hold around 300,000 distinct CDR3 sequences, with 9.5% observed a single time. Sequencing input: PBMCs. The origin of the receptors is a human donor in good health (CMV status not recorded). Some clones in this sample may be carry-over from other donors' samples.

This clonotype was seen a few times. The chain employs TRBV2 and TRBJ2-7; TRBD1 matches 10 bases. Germline V gene data show CDR1 as SNHLY and CDR2 as FYNNEI. The CDR3 length is 14 residues. V gave up 7 bases and J gave up 2 bases; unmatched junction bases: 5. The CDR3, as DNA: TGTGCCAGCAACCGGGACAGGGGTCCCTACGAGCAGTACTTC. This codes for CASNRDRGPYEQYF.

Note on this clonotype: With a much larger clone just one base away, this may be a read error. The rearrangement joins TRBV7-9 to TRBJ2-1; the match to TRBD2 covers 10 bases. The CDR3 length is 14 residues. V lost 4 bases, J lost 8 bases, and 5 bases stayed unmatched. CDR1 is SEHNR, CDR2 FQNEAQ, per germline (reference sequence). This chain's CDR3 is CASSSRLAGDEQFF. The DNA for the CDR3 is TGTGCCAGCAGCTCGAGGCTAGCGGGGGATGAGCAGTTCTTC. The full variable domain, completed using reference TRBV7-9 and TRBJ2-1, is DTGVSQNPRHKITKRGQNVTFRCDPISEHNRLYWYRQTLGQGPEFLTYFQNEAQLEKSRLLSDRFSAERPKGSFSTLEIQRTEQGDSAMYLCASSSRLAGDEQFFGPGTRLTVL.

V gene TRBV28 combines with J gene TRBJ1-1, with D perhaps matching TRBD1 (5 bases). This CDR3 has 12 residues. V lost 8 bases and J 4 bases, leaving 11 bases between the germline ends. CDR1 and CDR2 from the germline V gene are MDHEN and SYDVKM. The CDR3 nucleotides are TGTGCCAGCGTTCAGGGACCCACTGAAGCTTTCTTT. It specifies CASVQGPTEAFF.

The rearrangement uses TRBV5-4 and TRBJ2-7; 9 positions match TRBD1. Germline V CDR1 and CDR2: SGHNT, YYREEE (reference sequence). CDR3 length equals 16 residues. V gave up 4 bases and J gave up 3 bases; unmatched junction bases: 11. The CDR3 DNA reads as TGTGCCAGCAGCCCCGACGTAGGGACAGGGATCTACGAGCAGTACTTC. Translation gives CASSPDVGTGIYEQYF.

This clonotype was observed a handful of times. This chain links TRBV5-6 with TRBJ1-4; D gene uncertain. CDR1 and CDR2 (germline): SGHDT, YYEEEE. V was shortened by 3 bases and J by 2 bases, with 14 bases between the two germline ends. The CDR3 has 16 residues. In DNA, the CDR3 is TGTGCCAGCAGCTCGGACGCTCGCAGGACTAATGAAAAACTGTTTTTT. Translating it yields CASSSDARRTNEKLFF.

This clonotype was seen many times. This sequence joins TRBV7-2 and TRBJ1-6; D might be TRBD1 (5 bases). Deletions cut 7 bases from V and 0 bases from J, with 16 bases between. The CDR3 extends over 17 amino acids. From germline, CDR1 is SGHTA and CDR2 FQGNSA. The CDR3, as DNA: TGTGCCAGCACCAATAGGGCAGGGAACTCCTATAATTCACCCCTCCACTTT. It encodes CASTNRAGNSYNSPLHF.

This clonotype was detected ten times or more. The genes are TRBV7-9 and TRBJ2-1; D may be TRBD1 (5 bases). Germline values: CDR1 SEHNR, CDR2 FQNEAQ (reference sequence). The CDR3 is 15 residues long. Trimming cost V 5 bases and J 2 bases, with 13 bases left between them. The CDR3 spells CASSPRQTPYNEQFF. In DNA form, the CDR3 reads TGTGCCAGCAGCCCACGACAGACTCCCTACAATGAGCAGTTCTTC. The complete variable domain, with remaining parts taken from reference TRBV7-9 and TRBJ2-1, reads DTGVSQNPRHKITKRGQNVTFRCDPISEHNRLYWYRQTLGQGPEFLTYFQNEAQLEKSRLLSDRFSAERPKGSFSTLEIQRTEQGDSAMYLCASSPRQTPYNEQFFGPGTRLTVL.

This clonotype has a count of ten or more. This chain links TRBV20-1 with TRBJ1-5; 7 nucleotides match TRBD1. The germline V gene encodes CDR1 DFQATT and CDR2 SNEGSKA (reference sequence). The CDR3 length is 15 residues. J lost 3 bases, V lost 0 bases, and 5 bases had no gene match. DNA of the CDR3: TGCAGTGCTAGAGATCCCAGGGGGGACAATCAGCCCCAGCATTTT. This gives the protein CSARDPRGDNQPQHF.

This clonotype was counted ten times or more. The chain combines TRBV7-2 with TRBJ2-7; D is uncertain. The CDR3 sequence is 14 residues long. Germline CDR1 and CDR2: SGHTA and FQGNSA. V lost 0 bases to trimming and J lost 6 bases, with 12 bases between them. CDR3 loop: CASSLALSRPEQYF. The CDR3 DNA is TGTGCCAGCAGCTTAGCGCTATCCAGGCCCGAGCAGTACTTC.

The V call is TRBV20-1, the J call TRBJ2-7; D may be TRBD2 (6 bases). Germline V gene lookup returns CDR1 DFQATT and CDR2 SNEGSKA (reference sequence). With 5 bases removed from V and 4 bases from J, the gap between germline ends came to 12 bases. There are 12 residues in the CDR3. The CDR3: CSASPGGYEQYF. Written as DNA, the CDR3 is TGCAGTGCTTCCCCCGGGGGATACGAGCAGTACTTC.

The chain is built from TRBV7-2 and TRBJ2-7; TRBD2 matches 13 bases. J lost 7 bases, V lost 7 bases, and 10 bases had no gene match. CDR3 size: 15 residues. Germline CDR1 and CDR2: SGHTA and FQGNSA. The CDR3 coding sequence is TGTGCCAGCAACGTACTAGCGGGGGGGCCAGGAGAGCAGTACTTC. Its protein is CASNVLAGGPGEQYF.